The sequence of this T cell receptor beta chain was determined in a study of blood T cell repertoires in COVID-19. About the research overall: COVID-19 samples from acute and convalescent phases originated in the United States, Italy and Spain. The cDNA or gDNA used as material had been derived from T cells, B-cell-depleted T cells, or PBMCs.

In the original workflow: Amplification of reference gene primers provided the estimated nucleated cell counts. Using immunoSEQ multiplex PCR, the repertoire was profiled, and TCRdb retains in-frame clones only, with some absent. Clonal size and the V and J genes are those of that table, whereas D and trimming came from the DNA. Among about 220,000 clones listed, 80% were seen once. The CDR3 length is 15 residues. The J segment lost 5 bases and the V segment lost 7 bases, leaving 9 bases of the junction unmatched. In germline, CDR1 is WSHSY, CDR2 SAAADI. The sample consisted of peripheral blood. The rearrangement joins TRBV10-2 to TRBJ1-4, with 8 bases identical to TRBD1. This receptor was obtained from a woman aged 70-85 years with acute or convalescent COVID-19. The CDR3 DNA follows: TGCGCCAGCACTTTGACAGGGGAGGGGAATGAAAAACTGTTTTTT. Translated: CASTLTGEGNEKLFF.